These T cell receptor beta chains were read from a single sample in a study of regulatory T cells in long-lasting Graves disease. TCRdb used MiXCR to reprocess the multiplex PCR reads, holding one entry per CDR3 protein. The sample includes hundreds of thousands of distinct CDR3 sequences, around 13% seen only once; the top ten take approximately 9%. The data also belong to a second study, concerning T cells in Graves' hyperthyroidism and ophthalmopathy.

The specimen was peripheral blood mononuclear cells (PBMCs), collected at new diagnosis, from a patient treated with antithyroid drugs. The receptors originated from a woman in her twenties or thirties with Graves disease. Both conserved end residues are part of each CDR3. D genes are given only for firm matches. The size entry is marked missing in some rows and otherwise reads once, few, many or a size class.

TRBD1 TRBJ2-4 TRBV7-9 many TGTGCCGGCTTCACAGGGGCCAGCGTAGCCAAAAACATTCAGTACTTC CAGFTGASVAKNIQYF
- TRBJ1-3 TRBV3-1 many TGTGCCAGCAGCCGGACCTTACTTGGAAACACCATATATTTT CASSRTLLGNTIYF
- TRBJ1-5 TRBV27 - TGTGCCAGCAGTACAAGTAATCAGCCCCAGCATTTT CASSTSNQPQHF
TRBD2 TRBJ2-1 TRBV11-2 many TGTGCCAGCAGCCCAATGGGGACTAGCGGGAGAAAATGGCAGTTCTTC CASSPMGTSGRKWQFF
TRBD1 TRBJ1-6 TRBV9 few TGTGCCAGCAGCCCAGCTTTAGGACAGGGGAGTTCACCCCTCCACTTT CASSPALGQGSSPLHF
TRBD2 TRBJ2-3 TRBV2 few TGTGCCAGCAGTATCTCCTCGGGGGGGGGAGCAGATACGCAGTATTTT CASSISSGGGADTQYF
TRBD1 TRBJ1-2 TRBV6-1 few TGTGCCAGCAGTACAGGACAGGGCTGGTACGGCTACACCTTC CASSTGQGWYGYTF
- TRBJ2-2 TRBV9 many TGTGCCAGCAGCGTAGGCCTCACCGGGGAGCTGTTTTTT CASSVGLTGELFF
- TRBJ2-7 TRBV6-1 few TGTGCCAGCAGTATGAAACACCCGCCGAAGAACTACGAGCAGTACTTC CASSMKHPPKNYEQYF
TRBD2 TRBJ2-1 TRBV30 many TGTGCCTGGACCGGACTAGCGGGAGATTGGAGGTCCTACAATGAGCAGTTCTTC CAWTGLAGDWRSYNEQFF
TRBD2 TRBJ2-1 TRBV11-3 many TGTGCCAGCAGCGGCCTAGCGGGAGGGCCCTATGAGCAGTTCTTC CASSGLAGGPYEQFF
- TRBJ2-7 TRBV5-1 many TGCGCCAGCAGCTTAAAACAGCCCTACGAGCAGTACTTC CASSLKQPYEQYF
TRBD1 TRBJ1-5 TRBV4-1 few TGCGCCAGCAGCCAGGACAGGGTCGGGCTGTATAGTAGCAATCAGCCCCAGCATTTT CASSQDRVGLYSSNQPQHF
- TRBJ1-1 TRBV6-2/TRBV6-3 many TGTGCCAGCAGCGTAACCAGGGGAATGAACACTGAAGCTTTCTTT CASSVTRGMNTEAFF
- TRBJ2-7 TRBV14 few TGTGCCAGCAGCCAATACCCTCAGGGGAGCCGCGAGCAGTACTTC CASSQYPQGSREQYF
- TRBJ1-1 TRBV18 few TGTGCCAGCTCACCACGTACTGGGGTGAACACTGAAGCTTTCTTT CASSPRTGVNTEAFF
TRBD1 TRBJ2-3 TRBV5-1 many TGCGCCAGCAGTACCGGGACAGATAACACAGATACGCAGTATTTT CASSTGTDNTDTQYF
TRBD2 TRBJ2-1 TRBV29-1 - TGCAGCGTTGAGACTAGCGGGAGTGAGCAGTTCTTC CSVETSGSEQFF
- TRBJ1-5 TRBV12-3/TRBV12-4 - TGTGCCAGCAGTTTCCAGCAGGGCCAAAATCAGCCCCAGCATTTT CASSFQQGQNQPQHF
- TRBJ1-2 TRBV29-1 few TGCAGCGTTGAAGTGGGGGGGCTGGATGGCTACACCTTC CSVEVGGLDGYTF
- TRBJ2-6 TRBV28 - TGTGCCAGCAGTTTCTCTAGGGGACTCAACGTCCTGACTTTC CASSFSRGLNVLTF
- TRBJ1-5 TRBV15 - TGTGCCACCAGCAGGAAGGGGGGTGGTCAGCCCCAGCATTTT CATSRKGGGQPQHF
- TRBJ1-4 TRBV13 many TGTGCCAGCAGCTTAGGGTGGAACGAAAAACTGTTTTTT CASSLGWNEKLFF
- TRBJ2-7 TRBV6-1 - TGTGCCGTCGGGGAGCAGTACTTC CAVGEQYF
- TRBJ1-5 TRBV6-5 many TGTGCCAGCAGTTACTCGGAGAATCAGCCCCAGCATTTT CASSYSENQPQHF
- TRBJ2-1 TRBV2 many TGTGCCAGCAGTGCAGTTTACAATGAGCAGTTCTTC CASSAVYNEQFF
- TRBJ2-2 TRBV18 - TGTGCCAGCTCACCCATGGGAGGGGGCGACGCCGGGGAGCTGTTTTTT CASSPMGGGDAGELFF
- TRBJ1-6 TRBV4-2 - TGTGCCAGCAGCCCCGAGGGGGGCTATAATTCACCCCTCCACTTT CASSPEGGYNSPLHF
TRBD2 TRBJ2-7 TRBV20-1 many TGCAGTGCTAGGAATCCGGGACTAGGGGAGTGGGAGCAGTACTTC CSARNPGLGEWEQYF
- TRBJ2-3 TRBV30 many TGTGCCTGGAGTGTGCTAGCGAGAAGCACAGATACGCAGTATTTT CAWSVLARSTDTQYF
- TRBJ2-5 TRBV4-1 few TGCGCCAGCAGCCAAGCCCGGGACACCCGTCCACCAGAGACCCAGTACTTC CASSQARDTRPPETQYF
TRBD1 TRBJ1-1 TRBV10-2 many TGCGCCAGCAGTGAGCCCGACAGGGGAAGAGCTTTCTTT CASSEPDRGRAFF
TRBD1 TRBJ2-2 TRBV6-1 many TGTGCCAGCAGACCCAGGACAGGGAAGATTTCCGGGGAGCTGTTTTTT CASRPRTGKISGELFF
TRBD1 TRBJ2-5 TRBV27 few TGTGCCAGCAGTTTTCTGGGACAGCAAGAGACCCAGTACTTC CASSFLGQQETQYF
- TRBJ1-3 TRBV5-4 - TGTGCCAGCAGCTTTGGGAGTGGAAACACCATATATTTT CASSFGSGNTIYF
- TRBJ2-7 TRBV6-5 many TGTGCCAGCAGTTCCGCACGGGGGAGTTGGACCCCCTACGAGCAGTACTTC CASSSARGSWTPYEQYF
- TRBJ2-1 TRBV28 - TGTGCCAGCAGTTTCCGGGGTGGGCAGTTCTTC CASSFRGGQFF
TRBD1 TRBJ1-5 TRBV11-2 many TGTGCCAGCAGTCCAGACAGGGAGGCGCCCCAGCATTTT CASSPDREAPQHF
- TRBJ2-1 TRBV7-3 many TGTGCCAGCAGCTTAACGGTGAATCCGACAGACAATGAGCAGTTCTTC CASSLTVNPTDNEQFF
TRBD1 TRBJ2-7 TRBV5-5 - TGTGCCAGCAGCCCGGACAGGGGGCGAACCTACGAGCAGTACTTC CASSPDRGRTYEQYF
- TRBJ2-1 TRBV5-6 few TGTGCCAGCAGCTTACCTTTCGAGCCGGAGACGGACAATGAGCAGTTCTTC CASSLPFEPETDNEQFF
- TRBJ1-2 TRBV30 many TGTGCCTGGAGTGTACATCTAGCAGACGTACTATATGGCTACACCTTC CAWSVHLADVLYGYTF
TRBD2 TRBJ2-7 TRBV7-2 many TGTGCCAGCAGCCCGCATCAGAGACTAGCGGGAGGAGGCTACGAGCAGTACTTC CASSPHQRLAGGGYEQYF
- TRBJ1-1 TRBV27 many TGTGCCAGCAGCCGATCCCAAGTAGGGGGGAGGACTGAAGCTTTCTTT CASSRSQVGGRTEAFF
- TRBJ2-4 TRBV24-1 few TGTGCCACCAGTGTCCCTAACTACCACGGGGAGGCCAAAAACATTCAGTACTTC CATSVPNYHGEAKNIQYF
- TRBJ2-1 TRBV11-2 many TGTGCCAGCAGCCTCGGCGGACGGACTATCTACAATGAGCAGTTCTTC CASSLGGRTIYNEQFF
TRBD2 TRBJ2-2 TRBV7-2 - TGTGCCAGCAGCTTAGCACTAGCGGGAAGCGGGGAGCTGTTTTTT CASSLALAGSGELFF
- TRBJ2-2 TRBV27 many TGTGCCAGCAGAACTCTAGTGGGAAAGAACACCGGGGAGCTGTTTTTT CASRTLVGKNTGELFF
- TRBJ1-2 TRBV30 - TGTGCCTGGAGAACCTTAACAACAACAGCTTTCACCTTC CAWRTLTTTAFTF
TRBD2 TRBJ2-7 TRBV5-6 few TGTGCCAGCAGCTTTTTTGGGGCCCAAATAGCGGGAAACGACGAGCAGTACTTC CASSFFGAQIAGNDEQYF
- TRBJ1-6 TRBV10-3 few TGTGCCATCAGTGAGGGAGGGGGAAATAATTCACCCCTCCACTTT CAISEGGGNNSPLHF
- TRBJ2-2 TRBV4-2 - TGTGCCAGCAGCCACACAGGGAAAACCGGGGAGCTGTTTTTT CASSHTGKTGELFF
TRBD1 TRBJ2-7 TRBV19 many TGTGCCAGCAGCCGACAGGGGTCCTACGAGCAGTACTTC CASSRQGSYEQYF
TRBD1 TRBJ2-2 TRBV11-3 many TGTGCCAGCAGCTCGGGACAGGCCCTCACCGGGGAGCTGTTTTTT CASSSGQALTGELFF
TRBD2 TRBJ2-1 TRBV11-2 many TGTGCCAGCAGCTTAGTTGGGACTAGCGGGAGGGCCTACAATGAGCAGTTCTTC CASSLVGTSGRAYNEQFF